This TCR beta chain was identified during a study of CD8 T cells in ankylosing spondylitis (dated by TCRdb to 2016 to 2017). Context from the whole study: The study profiled T cell receptor beta repertoires in healthy donors and ankylosing spondylitis patients to find disease-linked TCR variants. Peripheral blood was sampled, and synovial fluid was additionally collected from ankylosing spondylitis patients. The full study cohort was made up of about 24 ankylosing spondylitis patients and 95 to 130 healthy donors.

The germline V gene sets CDR1 to SQVTM and CDR2 to ANQGSEA. The junction shows trimming of 0 bases on V and 7 bases on J, and the gene matches do not reach 4 bases of it. From the cysteine through the phenylalanine, the CDR3 covers 13 amino acids. This entry keeps only the CDR3 DNA: 39 bases, framed from base 1. This clonotype turned up a few times. Its antigen remains unidentified. Base qualities are not at hand, and no much larger clone is one base apart. Points the paper makes about the study in general: Significant enrichment of the disease-linked clones was reported in matched synovial fluid samples from ankylosing spondylitis patients. Some of the motif variants had been reported before in the synovial fluid and blood of reactive arthritis patients, a finding that suggests common disease-initiation mechanisms. A TCR beta motif of about 8 highly homologous amino acid variants appeared characteristic of blood from ankylosing spondylitis patients. A CD8+ phenotype was shown by the disease-linked clones, which were found at relatively low frequencies in peripheral blood.

Sequencing relied on an Illumina HiSeq 2500. TCR beta libraries were prepared by quantitative 5'-RACE with molecular barcodes. Per the authors' processing: A new computational method based on a probabilistic model of VDJ rearrangement was used to identify disease-linked TCR variants. TCRdb passed the public sequencing reads through fastp at Q25 and MiXCR, retaining productive beta sequences. Rows with one shared CDR3 protein collapse into an entry with the most common genes and DNA. The V and J calls follow TCRdb's processing rather than the paper's. The sample yields about 540,000 distinct CDR3 sequences; about 13% were counted once. The top ten hold around 7% of the sample.

This sequence was found in a male donor with ankylosing spondylitis. The rearrangement combines TRBV29-1 with TRBJ1-2, and 8 bases in between align with TRBD1. The source material was blood, either unsorted or a sorted T cell fraction (not recorded which). The CDR3 reads as follows: CSVEEGQVLGYTF. The DNA sequence follows: TGCAGCGTTGAAGAGGGACAGGTCCTTGGCTACACCTTC.